The clone carrying this T cell receptor beta chain was picked up a small number of times. The record originates from a study of T cells in Graves' hyperthyroidism and ophthalmopathy. Turning to the study itself: Peripheral blood was secured at the point of initial diagnosis, before any treatment.

Germline V CDR1 and CDR2: LGHDT, YNNKEL (reference sequence). Trimming cost V 1 base and J 4 bases, with 19 bases left between them. CDR3 size: 18 residues. From RNA transcripts, TCR beta CDR3 regions were amplified. A set of HTBI primers served as the primers for a first-round RT-PCR of the TCR CDR3. TCRdb itself ran the multiplex PCR reads through MiXCR, one entry per CDR3 protein. The data contain about 200,000 distinct CDR3 sequences, 17% of them seen just once; the ten biggest clones take up roughly 49%. The source material was blood. The chain carries TRBV3-1 and TRBJ1-4; maybe TRBD1 (6 bases). The receptor was derived from a woman in her fifties or sixties with Graves' hyperthyroidism. CDR3 nucleotide sequence: TGTGCCAGCAGCCAAGTCTCCGGGGGCTCTTCAGGTAATGAAAAACTGTTTTTT. Encoded protein: CASSQVSGGSSGNEKLFF.